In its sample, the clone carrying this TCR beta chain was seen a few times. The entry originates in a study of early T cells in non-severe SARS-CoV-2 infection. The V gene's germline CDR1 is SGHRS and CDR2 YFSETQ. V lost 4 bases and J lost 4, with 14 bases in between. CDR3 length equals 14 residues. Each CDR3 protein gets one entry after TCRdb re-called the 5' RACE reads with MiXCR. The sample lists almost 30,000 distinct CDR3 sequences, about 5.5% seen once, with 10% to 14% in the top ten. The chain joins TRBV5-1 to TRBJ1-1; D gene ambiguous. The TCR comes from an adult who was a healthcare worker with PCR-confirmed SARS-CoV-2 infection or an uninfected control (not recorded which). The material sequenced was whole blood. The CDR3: CASSPRTEATEAFF. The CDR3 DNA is TGCGCCAGCAGCCCCCGGACCGAGGCCACTGAAGCTTTCTTT.